The clone carrying this TCR beta chain was seen more than once but under ten times. The antigen is unknown. The data stem from a study of T cell responses to AZD1222 COVID-19 vaccine. Germline V gene sequence: CDR1 WNHNN, CDR2 SYGVQD (reference sequence). Trimming left V 2 bases short and J 1 base short, with 6 bases between. This CDR3 is built from 13 residues. Whole-study results and caveats: The study identified only 6 or 7 AZD1222 recipients as seropositive at baseline. The peak T cell response came first, and repertoires were sampled only after it.

Libraries were prepared by immunoSEQ multiplex PCR; TCRdb keeps only in-frame clonotypes and omits some of them. The data contain around 100,000 clones, around 90% of them seen just once; the ten biggest clones take up roughly 20%. Material: peripheral blood, obtained on day 0 of AZD1222 vaccination. This rearrangement joins TRBV10-1 to TRBJ2-7; D is perhaps TRBD1 (6 bases). The origin of this receptor is an adult in good health. CDR3 sequence: CASSEGQSYEQYF. In nucleotides, the CDR3 is TGCGCCAGCAGTGAGGGACAGTCCTACGAGCAGTACTTC.